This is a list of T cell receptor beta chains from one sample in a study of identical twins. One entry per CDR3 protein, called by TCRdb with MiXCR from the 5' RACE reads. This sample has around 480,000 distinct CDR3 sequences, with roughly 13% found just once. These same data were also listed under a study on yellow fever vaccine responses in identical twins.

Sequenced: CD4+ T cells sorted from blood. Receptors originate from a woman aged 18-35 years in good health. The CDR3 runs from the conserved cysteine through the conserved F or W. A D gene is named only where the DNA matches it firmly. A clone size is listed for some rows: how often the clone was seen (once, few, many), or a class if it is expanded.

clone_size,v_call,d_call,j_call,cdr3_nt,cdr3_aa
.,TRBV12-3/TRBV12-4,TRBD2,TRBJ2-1,TGTGCCAGCAGTTTAGCGGCAAGGGTTTATGGGACTAGCGGGAGTGTAGGCAATGAGCAGTTCTTC,CASSLAARVYGTSGSVGNEQFF
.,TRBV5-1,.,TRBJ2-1,TGCGCCAGCAGCTTGGCAGTCAATGAGCAGTTCTTC,CASSLAVNEQFF
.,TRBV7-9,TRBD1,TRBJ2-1,TGTGCCAGCAGCCAGGCCGGCAGGGGGACCTACAATGAGCAGTTCTTC,CASSQAGRGTYNEQFF
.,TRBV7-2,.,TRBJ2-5,TGTGCCAGCAGCTTAGGCGGGGTAGGGTCGGAGACCCAGTACTTC,CASSLGGVGSETQYF
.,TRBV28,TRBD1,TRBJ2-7,TGTGCCAGCAGTTTCGGACAGGGGGATCCCTACGAGCAGTACTTC,CASSFGQGDPYEQYF
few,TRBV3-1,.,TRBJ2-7,TGTGCCAGCAGCTCCCGGACCGGGAAAGAGCAGTACTTC,CASSSRTGKEQYF
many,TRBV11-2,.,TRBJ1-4,TGTGCCAGCAGCTTAAGGTCAGGGCGAGAAGAAAAACTGTTTTTT,CASSLRSGREEKLFF
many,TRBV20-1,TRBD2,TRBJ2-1,TGCAGTGCTAGGTCGGGGGCAAGCGGGAGCTATGAGCAGTTCTTC,CSARSGASGSYEQFF
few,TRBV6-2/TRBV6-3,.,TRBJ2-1,TGTGCCAGCAGTTACTCGACCGGCTCCTACAATGAGCAGTTCTTC,CASSYSTGSYNEQFF
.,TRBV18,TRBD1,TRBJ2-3,TGTGCCAGCTCACCACAGGGGGCAACGGCTGATACGCAGTATTTT,CASSPQGATADTQYF
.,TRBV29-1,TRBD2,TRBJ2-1,TGCAGCGTGGGGCAATTCTTAGCGGGCATCGCCTACAATGAGCAGTTCTTC,CSVGQFLAGIAYNEQFF
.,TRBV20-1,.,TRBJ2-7,TGCAGTGCTAGCCTACCTCAGGCCTACGAGCAGTACTTC,CSASLPQAYEQYF
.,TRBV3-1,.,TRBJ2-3,TGTGCCAGCAGCCCGACTGGAGATACGCAGTATTTT,CASSPTGDTQYF
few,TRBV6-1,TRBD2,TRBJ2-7,TGTGCCAGCATCCCAAGCTGGGGGGGTCCCTACGAGCAGTACTTC,CASIPSWGGPYEQYF
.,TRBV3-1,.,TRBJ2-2,TGTGCCAGCACCCAAAAGGCGAACACCGGGGAGCTGTTTTTT,CASTQKANTGELFF
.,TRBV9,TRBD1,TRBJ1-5,TGTGCCAGCAGCGTAGCGGGACAGGGGCAGCCCCAGCATTTT,CASSVAGQGQPQHF
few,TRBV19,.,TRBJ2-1,TGTGCCAGCCAAGCGGCCCCCAATGAGCAGTTCTTC,CASQAAPNEQFF
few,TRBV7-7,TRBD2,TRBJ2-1,TGTGCTAGCAGTGTAGGACTAGCGGTCTCGAATGAGCAGTTCTTC,CASSVGLAVSNEQFF
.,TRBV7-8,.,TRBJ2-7,TGTGCCAGCAGCTTAGCGGGGGGACAGTCCGAGCAGTACTTC,CASSLAGGQSEQYF
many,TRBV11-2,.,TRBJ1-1,TGTGCCAGCAGCCGGGAACTTACGAACACTGAAGCTTTCTTT,CASSRELTNTEAFF
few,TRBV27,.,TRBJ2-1,TGTGCCAGCAGTTCCCCCCTAGGTATGGGGAAGTTACATGAGCAGTTCTTC,CASSSPLGMGKLHEQFF
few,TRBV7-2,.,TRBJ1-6,TGTGCCAGCAGCCCAGGACCGTATAATTCACCCCTCCACTTT,CASSPGPYNSPLHF
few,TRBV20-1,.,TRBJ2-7,TGCAGTGCTAGAGAGGGGACCTACGAGCAGTACTTC,CSAREGTYEQYF
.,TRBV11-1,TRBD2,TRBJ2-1,TGTGCCAGCAGCCCCCGGGGTAGCGGGGTCGTCTTCATCTATGAGCAGTTCTTC,CASSPRGSGVVFIYEQFF
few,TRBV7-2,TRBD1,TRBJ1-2,TGTGCCAGCAGCTTAGAGGGGCCCCCAGGGGGTTTCGGCTACACCTTC,CASSLEGPPGGFGYTF
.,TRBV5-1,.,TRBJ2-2,TGCGCCAGCAGCTTGGCCGGTGGGCTCGGGGAGCTGTTTTTT,CASSLAGGLGELFF
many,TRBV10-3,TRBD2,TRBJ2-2,TGTGCCATCCCGGGGGGGACACTGAACACCGGGGAGCTGTTTTTT,CAIPGGTLNTGELFF
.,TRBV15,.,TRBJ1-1,TGTGCCACCAGCAGAGCTCGTGGGGCGGCAATGAACACTGAAGCTTTCTTT,CATSRARGAAMNTEAFF
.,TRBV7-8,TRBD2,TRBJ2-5,TGTGCCAGCATCTATCGGACTAGCGGGGGGGCTGAGACCCAGTACTTC,CASIYRTSGGAETQYF
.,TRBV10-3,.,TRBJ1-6,TGTGCCATCAGTGAGACAGGACCCCTCCACTTT,CAISETGPLHF
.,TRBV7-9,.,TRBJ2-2,TGTGCCAGCAGCGTCCTCCACACCGGGGAGCTGTTTTTT,CASSVLHTGELFF
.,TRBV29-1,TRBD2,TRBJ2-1,TGCAGCATGCGACTAGCGGGAGTAGACAATGAGCAGTTCTTC,CSMRLAGVDNEQFF
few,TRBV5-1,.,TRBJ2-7,TGCGCCAGCAGCTTGTACGGCAGTTCCTCCTACGAGCAGTACTTC,CASSLYGSSSYEQYF
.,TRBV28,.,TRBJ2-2,TGTGCCAGCAGGCAGAGAGACATCAACACCGGGGAGCTGTTTTTT,CASRQRDINTGELFF
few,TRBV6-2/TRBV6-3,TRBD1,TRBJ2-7,TGTGCCAGCAGCGATGACGGGACAGGAGTCTACGAGCAGTACTTC,CASSDDGTGVYEQYF
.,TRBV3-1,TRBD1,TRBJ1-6,TGTGCCAGCAGCCAAGGGGACAGGTTACGTTCACCCCTCCACTTT,CASSQGDRLRSPLHF
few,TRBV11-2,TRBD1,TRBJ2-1,TGTGCCAGCAGTCGACAGGGGGCGCGGGTAGAAAATGAGCAGTTCTTC,CASSRQGARVENEQFF
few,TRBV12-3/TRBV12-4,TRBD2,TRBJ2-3,TGTGCCAGCACCTGGGGACTAGCGGACACAGATACGCAGTATTTT,CASTWGLADTDTQYF
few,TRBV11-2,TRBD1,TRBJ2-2,TGTGCCAGCAGCCCCGCTCGACAGGGCCGAGACACCGGGGAGCTGTTTTTT,CASSPARQGRDTGELFF
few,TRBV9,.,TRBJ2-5,TGTGCCAGCAGCGTAGACCTGGGGGAGACCCAGTACTTC,CASSVDLGETQYF
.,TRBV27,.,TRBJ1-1,TGTGCCAGCAGTTTATTAGGGGGGAGTTGGGGGGTTCGGGGCACTGAAGCTTTCTTT,CASSLLGGSWGVRGTEAFF
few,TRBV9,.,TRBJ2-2,TGTGCCAGCAGCGTTGGGGACTCTCGAGCCGGGGAGCTGTTTTTT,CASSVGDSRAGELFF
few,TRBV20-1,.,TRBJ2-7,TGCAGTGCTAGCAAGGGGGGGGACGAGCAGTACTTC,CSASKGGDEQYF
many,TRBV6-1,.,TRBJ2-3,TGTGCCAGCAATGGCGGGGTGACAGATACGCAGTATTTT,CASNGGVTDTQYF
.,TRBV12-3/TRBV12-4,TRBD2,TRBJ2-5,TGTGCCAGCAGTCCGAGTGAAGCGGGAGTTTTTGAGACCCAGTACTTC,CASSPSEAGVFETQYF
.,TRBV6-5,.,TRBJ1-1,TGTGCCAGCAGTTTTAACAGAGTCTTCAGCACTGAAGCTTTCTTT,CASSFNRVFSTEAFF
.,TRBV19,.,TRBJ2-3,TGTGCCAGTAGTATCCAACGGGACATACGGGCAGATACGCAGTATTTT,CASSIQRDIRADTQYF
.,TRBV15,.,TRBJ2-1,TGTGCCACCAGCAGAGGACTGGGTAGCGGCTCCTACAATGAGCAGTTCTTC,CATSRGLGSGSYNEQFF
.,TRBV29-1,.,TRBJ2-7,TGCAGCGTTGCAACCGGGACGGACTCTTTTGAGCAGTACTTC,CSVATGTDSFEQYF
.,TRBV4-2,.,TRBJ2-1,TGTGCCAGCAGCCCACCCGGGGACGGGTCCTACAATGAGCAGTTCTTC,CASSPPGDGSYNEQFF
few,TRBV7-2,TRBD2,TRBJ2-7,TGTGCCAGCAGCCCGGGACTAGCGGGAGGGCGTCTTGGGGAGCAGTACTTC,CASSPGLAGGRLGEQYF
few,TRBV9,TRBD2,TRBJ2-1,TGTGCCAGCAGCGCCTCAACTAGCGGAGTCTACAATGAGCAGTTCTTC,CASSASTSGVYNEQFF